The subject of this entry is one T cell receptor beta chain. Its cognate antigen is unknown. The data belong to a study of T cell responses to AZD1222 COVID-19 vaccine. Points from the study as a whole: Spike-spanning, vaccine-associated CD4 TCRs were dominant at 160-218 and 743-854.

The protocol was immunoSEQ multiplex PCR, while the TCRdb copy is restricted to in-frame clones and leaves out a portion. This table holds 40,000 to 65,000 clones, approximately 88% found once. The germline gives CDR1 WNHNN, CDR2 SYGVQD (reference sequence). V was pared by 0 bases and J by 6 bases, with 9 bases between. The CDR3 contains 14 residues. Specimen: peripheral blood, collected on day 0 of AZD1222 vaccination. This receptor was obtained from an adult in good health. The genes are TRBV10-1 and TRBJ1-5; no definite D call. The CDR3 DNA reads TGCGCCAGCAGTGAGTCCGGGGAAGCTCAGCCCCAGCATTTT. It yields the protein CASSESGEAQPQHF.